A single sample is the source of the 27 T cell receptor beta chains below, sequenced in a study of cytomegalovirus exposure and HLA in healthy donors. 13 Jbeta primers and 60 Vbeta primers were used for the PCR. The method was immunoSEQ multiplex PCR; TCRdb's version includes in-frame clones alone and lacks a portion of them. The sample carries about 190,000 clones, about 80% recorded once. What was sequenced was PBMCs. The source of these receptors is a woman aged 50 to 60 in good health and CMV-seropositive.

This clone appeared a single time. The rearrangement joins TRBV5-6 to TRBJ2-1, with D possibly matching TRBD1 (5 bases). Germline V gene sequence: CDR1 SGHDT, CDR2 YYEEEE. CDR3 length: 17 residues. V shed 0 bases and J shed 3 bases, with 16 bases lying between them. Written as DNA, the CDR3 is TGTGCCAGCAGCTTGGATGTATGGGCAGGGAACTACAATGAGCAGTTCTTC. Its protein product is CASSLDVWAGNYNEQFF.

This chain links TRBV5-1 with TRBJ2-3, with a weak D call TRBD2 (6 bases). Deletions cut 2 bases from V and 4 bases from J, with 17 bases between. CDR1 SGHRS and CDR2 YFSETQ come from the germline V gene. The CDR3 sequence is 16 residues long. The CDR3 is CASSFTGTPTADTQYF. The CDR3 DNA is TGCGCCAGCAGCTTTACCGGGACTCCCACCGCAGATACGCAGTATTTT.

This clone was observed a handful of times. The gene calls are TRBV7-9 and TRBJ2-5; TRBD1 might be the D (5 bases). The V gene lost 5 bases and the J gene lost 3 bases, with 13 bases spanning the gap. CDR1 SEHNR and CDR2 FQNEAQ come from the germline V gene (reference sequence). The CDR3 spans 14 residues. The CDR3 sequence is CASSPGHSKETQYF. In DNA form, the CDR3 reads TGTGCCAGCAGCCCTGGACACTCGAAAGAGACCCAGTACTTC.

The chain's CDR3 is CASSSTRGTAYEKLFF. For the CDR3, the DNA is TGTGCCAGTAGCTCAACCCGCGGGACAGCCTATGAAAAACTGTTTTTT. The chain uses TRBV19 and TRBJ1-4; 7 bases match TRBD1. The CDR3 covers 16 residues. Germline CDR1 and CDR2: LNHDA and SQIVND (reference sequence). The trim removed 6 bases at V and 6 bases at J, leaving 13 bases unmatched.

This chain uses TRBV7-9 with TRBJ1-6; D is perhaps TRBD1 (6 bases). Germline CDR1 is SEHNR and CDR2 is FQNEAQ (reference sequence). Between the trimmed V and J ends, which lost 4 bases and 14 bases, there was a span of 12 bases. This CDR3 is 12 amino acids long. CDR3 region: CASSSGAGALHF. CDR3 nucleotides: TGTGCCAGCAGCTCCGGTGCAGGGGCCCTCCACTTT.

Turning to this clone: At one end, the junction sequence differs from germline, possibly due to a read error. V and J are TRBV5-1 and TRBJ1-2; D call uncertain. The germline V gene has CDR1 SGHRS and CDR2 YFSETQ. CDR3 length: 13 amino acids. CDR3 coding DNA: TGTGCCAGCAGCCCCCAAACAGCCTATGGCTACACCTTC. It codes for CASSPQTAYGYTF.

The rearrangement joins TRBV2 to TRBJ1-3, with D uncertain. Trimming pared 6 bases from V and 2 bases from J, leaving 11 bases between. Germline CDR1 reads SNHLY; CDR2 reads FYNNEI. There are 14 residues in the CDR3. CDR3 coding DNA: TGTGCCAGCAGCTTCGGGGAAACTGGAAACACCATATATTTT. It specifies CASSFGETGNTIYF.

This chain connects TRBV6-5 to TRBJ2-5; weak D call: TRBD2 (6 bases). V dropped 6 bases and J dropped 4 bases, with 15 bases sitting between them. The CDR3 extends over 14 amino acids. The germline V gene encodes CDR1 MNHEY and CDR2 SVGAGI. CDR3 DNA: TGTGCCAGCAGGGATAACGGGGGACGAGAGACCCAGTACTTC. Protein: CASRDNGGRETQYF.

CDR3 residues: CASSEWSGGGKETQYF. As DNA, the CDR3 is TGTGCCAGCAGTGAATGGAGCGGGGGGGGGAAAGAGACCCAGTACTTC. V and J are TRBV2 and TRBJ2-5; 10 positions match TRBD2. V shed 2 bases and J 3 bases; nucleotides not matched to a gene: 6. From germline, CDR1 is SNHLY and CDR2 FYNNEI. This CDR3 is built from 16 residues.

The CDR3: CASSSQQETQYF. The DNA for the CDR3 is TGCGCCAGCAGCTCACAACAAGAGACCCAGTACTTC. J is TRBJ2-5 and V is TRBV5-1; D is unresolved. The CDR3 is 12 amino acids. V lost 3 bases to trimming and J lost 2 bases, with 5 bases between them. Germline V gives CDR1 SGHRS, CDR2 YFSETQ.

To note about this clone: Mismatch with germline at one junction end may stem from a read error. The V and J genes are TRBV6-1 and TRBJ2-2; a weak D match, TRBD1 (6 bases). Germline-derived CDR1 and CDR2 are MNHNS and SASEGT. The CDR3 is 15 amino acids. This CDR3 reads CASSRSTGLPGDLFF. The CDR3 region has the DNA TGTGCCAGCAGTCGATCAACTGGGCTGCCAGGGGATCTGTTTTTT.

The CDR3 is CASSPLRGRESYGYTF. The DNA for the CDR3 is TGTGCCAGCAGCCCACTAAGGGGCAGAGAGTCCTATGGCTACACCTTC. The genes are TRBV7-3 and TRBJ1-2; tentative D call: TRBD1 (5 bases). Trimming removed 5 bases at V and 4 bases at J, with 20 bases between. Germline CDR1 and CDR2: SGHTA and FQGTGA. This CDR3 has 16 residues.

The genes are TRBV27 and TRBJ1-2; a weak D match, TRBD1 (5 bases). V lost 2 bases, J lost 6 bases, and 13 bases lay in between. In germline, CDR1 is MNHEY, CDR2 SMNVEV (reference sequence). The CDR3 is made up of 14 amino acids. Here the CDR3 reads CASSLRGDVDGYTF. For the CDR3, the DNA is TGTGCCAGCAGTTTACGGGGGGATGTGGATGGCTACACCTTC.

The chain links TRBV15 to TRBJ2-5; no reliable D call. Germline CDR1 and CDR2: LNHNV and YYDKDF (reference sequence). CDR3 length: 14 residues. Trimming pared 1 base from V and 3 bases from J, leaving 9 bases between. The CDR3 coding sequence is TGTGCCACCAGCAGAGGCATCACTGAAGAGACCCAGTACTTC. Translation: CATSRGITEETQYF.

With respect to this clone: Other nucleotide sequences in the sample specify the same CDR3. This sequence joins TRBV28 and TRBJ2-7; D gene uncertain. The CDR3 totals 11 residues. Germline V CDR1 and CDR2: MDHEN, SYDVKM. V lost 3 bases, J lost 4 bases, and 4 bases lay in between. The CDR3 sequence: CASSLRYEQYF. Written as DNA, the CDR3 is TGTGCCAGCAGTTTGAGGTACGAGCAGTACTTC.

The chain uses TRBV7-2 and TRBJ1-1; D is possibly TRBD1 (6 bases). CDR3 length: 15 residues. Germline V gene lookup returns CDR1 SGHTA and CDR2 FQGNSA. V lost 4 bases and J lost 0, with 12 bases in between. The CDR3 DNA is TGTGCCAGCAGCTCGGGGGGGCTAGTGAACACTGAAGCTTTCTTT. Amino acids: CASSSGGLVNTEAFF.

The CDR3: CASSSTGGLEQYF. CDR3 DNA sequence: TGTGCCAGCAGTTCGACAGGGGGCCTCGAGCAGTACTTC. The chain links TRBV6-5 to TRBJ2-7, with 10 bases aligning to TRBD1. CDR1 MNHEY and CDR2 SVGAGI come from the germline V gene. V lost 4 bases and J lost 6; bases outside the gene matches: 3. The CDR3 is 13 residues long.

Only one count was recorded for this clone. The CDR3 DNA reads TGTGCCACCAGCAGACTCGCGACAACATCTAGCACAGATACGCAGTATTTT. This codes for CATSRLATTSSTDTQYF. V is TRBV15 and J is TRBJ2-3; no definite D call. The CDR3 totals 17 residues. Germline V lookup: CDR1 LNHNV, CDR2 YYDKDF (reference sequence). V lost 2 bases and J lost 0, with 15 bases in between.

The gene calls are TRBV19 and TRBJ2-7; 8 nucleotides align to TRBD1. V trimming: 4 bases; J trimming: 2 bases; junction bases outside the gene matches: 4. The CDR3 sequence is 14 residues long. The V gene's germline CDR1 is LNHDA and CDR2 SQIVND (reference sequence). The CDR3 is CASSNGQGPYEQYF. Written as DNA, the CDR3 is TGTGCCAGTAGTAACGGACAGGGACCCTACGAGCAGTACTTC. The full variable domain, with the rest looked up from reference TRBV19 and TRBJ2-7, is DGGITQSPKYLFRKEGQNVTLSCEQNLNHDAMYWYRQDPGQGLRLIYYSQIVNDFQKGDIAEGYSVSREKKESFPLTVTSAQKNPTAFYLCASSNGQGPYEQYFGPGTRLTVT.

The rearrangement joins TRBV15 to TRBJ2-2; D is possibly TRBD1 (5 bases). Looked up from germline, CDR1 is LNHNV and CDR2 is YYDKDF (reference sequence). V was trimmed by 5 bases and J by 7 bases, leaving 8 bases between them. The CDR3 is 12 amino acids. CDR3 sequence: CATSLQGGELFF. The CDR3 bases are TGTGCCACCAGCCTTCAGGGCGGGGAGCTGTTTTTT.

The gene calls are TRBV5-6 and TRBJ1-6; 7 nucleotides line up with TRBD1. The germline gives CDR1 SGHDT, CDR2 YYEEEE. Trimming removed 5 bases from V and 9 bases from J; junction bases left unmatched: 14. There are 16 residues in the CDR3. Written as DNA, the CDR3 is TGTGCCAGCAGATCCACAGGGGCGCGTTTGGGTTCACCCCTCCACTTT. Translated, it gives CASRSTGARLGSPLHF.

The CDR3 DNA sequence: TGCGCCAGCATCCCAGGGGGCCTATCCTCGGGATACAATGAGCAGTTCTTC. Translation: CASIPGGLSSGYNEQFF. The chain employs TRBV10-2 and TRBJ2-1; 8 bases agree with TRBD1. This CDR3 contains 17 residues. The ends lost 7 bases at V and 4 bases at J; junction bases unmatched: 15. CDR1 and CDR2 (germline): WSHSY, SAAADI.

The rearrangement uses TRBV19 and TRBJ1-2; D might be TRBD1 (6 bases). V shed 5 bases and J shed 7 bases, with 14 bases lying between them. Germline V CDR1 and CDR2: LNHDA, SQIVND (reference sequence). There are 13 residues in the CDR3. The CDR3 DNA reads as TGTGCCAGTAGTGAACAGGGTAGGGCTGGCTACACCTTC. This sequence encodes CASSEQGRAGYTF.

The chain carries TRBV2 and TRBJ1-1; D uncertain. The CDR3 loop spans 16 amino acids. Germline assignment: CDR1 SNHLY and CDR2 FYNNEI. The V end was cut by 2 bases, the J end by 4 bases, with 17 bases between. The chain's CDR3 is CASSELPVAPSTEAFF. CDR3 in DNA: TGTGCCAGCAGTGAACTCCCAGTAGCGCCTTCCACTGAAGCTTTCTTT. Drawing the rest from reference TRBV2 and TRBJ1-1, the complete variable domain is EPEVTQTPSHQVTQMGQEVILRCVPISNHLYFYWYRQILGQKVEFLVSFYNNEISEKSEIFDDQFSVERPDGSNFTLKIRSTKLEDSAMYFCASSELPVAPSTEAFFGQGTRLTVV.

The rearrangement uses TRBV11-1 and TRBJ2-7; TRBD2 aligns across 8 bases. Per germline, CDR1 SGHAT and CDR2 FQDESV (reference sequence). The CDR3 runs 15 residues. The J segment lost 3 bases and the V segment lost 5 bases, leaving 9 bases of the junction unmatched. CDR3 sequence (DNA): TGTGCCAGCAGCGCACCCACTAGCGGCGTCTACGAGCAGTACTTC. Translating gives CASSAPTSGVYEQYF.

This clone was observed once. This chain joins TRBV13 and TRBJ1-6; no definite D call. Germline V gene data show CDR1 as PRHDT and CDR2 as FYEKMQ (reference sequence). The CDR3 runs to 14 residues. With 2 bases removed from V and 7 bases from J, the gap between germline ends came to 9 bases. As DNA, the CDR3 is TGTGCCAGCAGCTTACAAAATTCCAATTCACCCCTCCACTTT. Amino acids: CASSLQNSNSPLHF.

This chain links TRBV7-2 with TRBJ2-7; perhaps TRBD2 as D (6 bases). V lost 4 bases, J lost 2 bases, and 15 bases lay in between. Germline V CDR1 and CDR2: SGHTA, FQGNSA. This CDR3 is built from 15 residues. CDR3 region: CASSSQPGLTYEQYF. DNA of the CDR3: TGTGCCAGCAGCTCCCAACCGGGACTTACCTACGAGCAGTACTTC. The variable domain in full, completed from reference TRBV7-2 and TRBJ2-7, reads GAGVSQSPSNKVTEKGKDVELRCDPISGHTALYWYRQSLGQGLEFLIYFQGNSAPDKSGLPSDRFSAERTGGSVSTLTIQRTQQEDSAVYLCASSSQPGLTYEQYFGPGTRLTVT.